This passage covers 24 T cell receptor beta chains from one sample sequenced in a study of blood T cell repertoires in COVID-19. Clones were sequenced by immunoSEQ multiplex PCR, and TCRdb holds only the in-frame ones, with some missing. The sample consists of about 130,000 clones, 65% to 90% of them appearing once. The material sequenced was peripheral blood. The receptor set was obtained from an elderly woman with acute or convalescent COVID-19.

This chain links TRBV6-2 or TRBV6-3 with TRBJ1-5; 9 bases align to TRBD1. V trimming: 6 bases; J trimming: 1 base; junction bases outside the gene matches: 16. The CDR3 sequence is 19 residues long. Germline V gene data show CDR1 as MNHEY and CDR2 as SVGEGT. The CDR3 loop is CASSFSAGTGTFSNQPQHF. The CDR3 nucleotides are TGTGCCAGCAGCTTTTCTGCCGGGACAGGGACCTTCAGCAATCAGCCCCAGCATTTT.

V and J are TRBV6-5 and TRBJ2-6, with D maybe TRBD2 (5 bases). CDR3 length: 15 residues. Germline lookup yields CDR1 MNHEY and CDR2 SVGAGI. Trimming removed 6 bases at V and 2 bases at J, with 11 bases between. CDR3 DNA: TGTGCCAGCAGGCCGGCAGCGGCTGGGGCCAACGTCCTGACTTTC. Translated: CASRPAAAGANVLTF.

The CDR3 DNA reads as TGTGCCACCAGCAGGGTTAGTGGGAACACTGAAGCTTTCTTT. Translated: CATSRVSGNTEAFF. This chain links TRBV15 with TRBJ1-1, with unresolved D. The germline gives CDR1 LNHNV, CDR2 YYDKDF (reference sequence). This CDR3 is 14 amino acids long. The V end was cut by 3 bases, the J end by 1 base, with 9 bases between. The whole variable domain, remainder taken from reference TRBV15 and TRBJ1-1, is DAMVIQNPRYQVTQFGKPVTLSCSQTLNHNVMYWYQQKSSQAPKLLFHYYDKDFNNEADTPDNFQSRRPNTSFCFLDIRSPGLGDTAMYLCATSRVSGNTEAFFGQGTRLTVV.

The chain recombines TRBV5-8 with TRBJ1-2; 9 nucleotides align to TRBD1. V lost 4 bases, J lost 8 bases, and 3 bases stayed unmatched. Per germline, CDR1 SGHTS and CDR2 YDEGEE. The CDR3 has 12 amino acids. The CDR3 region is CASSRTGEGYTF. The CDR3 DNA is TGTGCCAGCAGCCGGACAGGGGAGGGCTACACCTTC.

This rearrangement joins TRBV5-1 to TRBJ2-2, with 8 nucleotides matching TRBD1. Trimming took 6 bases from V and 2 from J; bases not matched to a gene: 6. Germline V CDR1 and CDR2: SGHRS, YFSETQ. CDR3 size: 15 residues. CDR3: CASTPGQGNTGELFF. In DNA form, the CDR3 reads TGCGCCAGCACCCCCGGACAGGGAAACACCGGGGAGCTGTTTTTT.

V is TRBV2 and J is TRBJ1-1; no firm D call. The V end lost 4 bases, the J end lost 2 bases, and 8 bases lay between the germline ends. The CDR3 consists of 13 residues. Germline assignment: CDR1 SNHLY and CDR2 FYNNEI. The DNA of the CDR3 is TGTGCCAGCAGTGTCGGGGTTAACACTGAAGCTTTCTTT. This gives the protein CASSVGVNTEAFF.

The chain employs TRBV28 and TRBJ2-4; D may be TRBD1 (6 bases). CDR3 length: 14 residues. With 7 bases removed from V and 1 base from J, the gap between germline ends came to 11 bases. Looked up from germline, CDR1 is MDHEN and CDR2 is SYDVKM. The CDR3: CASIPQGAKNIQYF. The CDR3, as DNA: TGTGCCAGCATCCCGCAGGGGGCCAAAAACATTCAGTACTTC.

The chain joins TRBV11-2 to TRBJ2-1; TRBD2 matches at 10 bases. CDR3 size: 16 residues. The germline V gene has CDR1 SGHAT and CDR2 FQNNGV. J gave up 0 bases and V 4 bases, and 3 bases lay outside the gene matches. The CDR3 bases are TGTGCCAGCAGCTCCTTAGCGGGGGGCTCCTACAATGAGCAGTTCTTC. This codes for CASSSLAGGSYNEQFF.

This clone was seen only once. The chain is built from TRBV7-9 and TRBJ1-4, with 8 bases lining up with TRBD1. The CDR3 is made up of 16 amino acids. The germline V gene has CDR1 SEHNR and CDR2 FQNEAQ (reference sequence). Unmatched junction bases numbered 5, after V lost 5 bases and J lost 0 bases. In DNA, the CDR3 is TGTGCCAGCAGCCCCGGACAGGGTCCAACTAATGAAAAACTGTTTTTT. Translated: CASSPGQGPTNEKLFF.

This chain connects TRBV4-1 to TRBJ1-2; perhaps TRBD1 as D (6 bases). The ends were cut back, 8 bases at V and 3 bases at J, with 16 bases in the middle. CDR1 MGHRA and CDR2 YSYEKL come from the germline V gene. The length of the CDR3 is 14 residues. CDR3: CASRTQRQDYGYTF. The CDR3 DNA sequence: TGCGCCAGCCGAACACAAAGACAGGACTATGGCTACACCTTC.

The rearrangement uses TRBV29-1 and TRBJ1-2; D perhaps matches TRBD1 (5 bases). V was pared by 8 bases and J by 2 bases, with 15 bases between. This CDR3 has 13 residues. Germline V gene sequence: CDR1 SQVTM, CDR2 ANQGSEA. In DNA form, the CDR3 reads TGCAGCTCTACAGGTCCAACAAACTATGGCTACACCTTC. It encodes CSSTGPTNYGYTF.

This clone was detected a few times. The rearrangement joins TRBV5-6 to TRBJ2-4, with D possibly TRBD2 on 6 matching bases. Trimming took 3 bases from V and 0 from J, leaving 13 bases between them. Germline V CDR1 and CDR2: SGHDT, YYEEEE. The CDR3 contains 16 residues. The CDR3: CASSSGTQIAKNIQYF. The CDR3 nucleotides read TGTGCCAGCAGCTCAGGGACTCAAATAGCCAAAAACATTCAGTACTTC. The whole variable domain, filled in from reference TRBV5-6 and TRBJ2-4, reads DAGVTQSPTHLIKTRGQQVTLRCSPKSGHDTVSWYQQALGQGPQFIFQYYEEEERQRGNFPDRFSGHQFPNYSSELNVNALLLGDSALYLCASSSGTQIAKNIQYFGAGTRLSVL.

For this clone: Additional DNA sequences in this sample encode the identical CDR3. This rearrangement joins TRBV9 to TRBJ1-6; D unclear. V shed 0 bases and J shed 1 base, with 5 bases lying between them. The CDR3 is made up of 15 amino acids. Germline V gene sequence: CDR1 SGDLS, CDR2 YYNGEE. CDR3: CASSVAGSYNSPLHF. CDR3 coding DNA: TGTGCCAGCAGCGTAGCGGGATCCTATAATTCACCCCTCCACTTT.

CDR3 in amino acids: CASSTPGQSYEQYF. CDR3 in DNA: TGTGCCAGTAGTACCCCGGGACAATCATACGAGCAGTACTTC. The chain couples TRBV19 to TRBJ2-7; TRBD1 might be the D (6 bases). From germline, CDR1 is LNHDA and CDR2 SQIVND (reference sequence). Trimming removed 4 bases at V and 4 bases at J, with 14 bases between. This CDR3 is 14 amino acids long.

About this clone: At the DNA level, this CDR3 is encoded by other sequences in the same sample as well. The chain couples TRBV5-1 to TRBJ2-7; 7 bases are shared with TRBD2. This CDR3 is 13 amino acids long. The V segment lost 4 bases and the J segment 3 bases; nucleotides outside the gene matches: 4. Germline values: CDR1 SGHRS, CDR2 YFSETQ. The CDR3 loop is CASSLASGYEQYV. The CDR3 nucleotides are TGCGCCAGCAGCCTGGCTAGCGGCTACGAGCAGTACGTC.

The chain is built from TRBV28 and TRBJ2-4; 10 bases line up with TRBD1. J lost 8 bases, V lost 5 bases, and 9 bases had no gene match. Germline lookup yields CDR1 MDHEN and CDR2 SYDVKM. The CDR3 sequence is 15 residues long. DNA of the CDR3: TGTGCCAGCAGTCGCTCGACAGGGGGCGCAGACATTCAGTACTTC. This sequence encodes CASSRSTGGADIQYF.

This clone appeared many times. The CDR3 spells CASSLDYAGGEETQYF. In nucleotides, the CDR3 is TGCGCCAGCAGCTTGGATTACGCGGGGGGCGAAGAGACCCAGTACTTC. The chain is built from TRBV5-1 and TRBJ2-5; 8 bases fit TRBD2. The CDR3 consists of 16 residues. The J segment lost 3 bases and the V segment lost 0 bases, leaving 7 bases of the junction unmatched. Looked up from germline, CDR1 is SGHRS and CDR2 is YFSETQ.

This clone has more than one count but fewer than ten. The chain employs TRBV19 and TRBJ1-4; a possible D gene is TRBD1 (6 bases). The CDR3 has 14 residues. Germline values: CDR1 LNHDA, CDR2 SQIVND (reference sequence). V was trimmed by 9 bases and J by 4 bases, leaving 15 bases between them. CDR3 amino acids: CASRRQVNNEKLFF. Written as DNA, the CDR3 is TGTGCCAGCAGACGACAGGTGAATAATGAAAAACTGTTTTTT.

This sequence joins TRBV5-4 and TRBJ2-2; 10 bases are shared with TRBD2. The V gene's germline CDR1 is SGHNT and CDR2 YYREEE (reference sequence). The CDR3 covers 15 residues. Germline trimming cut 6 bases from V and 8 bases from J; bases unmatched to any gene: 10. The CDR3 DNA reads TGTGCCAGCAATAGCGGGGGGACGAATGCAGGGGAGCTGTTTTTT. It encodes CASNSGGTNAGELFF.

The sample holds one count of this clone. The chain joins TRBV25-1 to TRBJ1-1; tentative D call: TRBD1 (5 bases). The CDR3 has 12 amino acids. Germline CDR1 MGHDK, CDR2 SYGVNS. Deletions cut 6 bases from V and 9 bases from J, with 14 bases between. CDR3 region: CASSERGPKAFF. The CDR3 DNA reads as TGTGCCAGCAGCGAGCGGGGACCAAAAGCTTTCTTT.

The chain is built from TRBV7-8 and TRBJ2-2; TRBD2 agrees at 10 bases. The CDR3 runs 16 residues. CDR1 is SGHVS and CDR2 is FQNEAQ in the germline V gene. J gave up 6 bases and V 5 bases, and 9 bases lay outside the gene matches. The chain's CDR3 is CASSNKRGGVSGELFF. Written as DNA, the CDR3 is TGTGCCAGCAGCAATAAGCGGGGGGGCGTCTCCGGGGAGCTGTTTTTT.

The gene calls are TRBV2 and TRBJ1-1; no clear D gene. There are 14 residues in the CDR3. V dropped 7 bases and J dropped 4 bases, with 16 bases sitting between them. CDR1 is SNHLY and CDR2 is FYNNEI in the germline V gene. The DNA of the CDR3 is TGTGCCAGCACCAAAGAGGGAATCGCCACTGAAGCTTTCTTT. The encoded protein is CASTKEGIATEAFF.

The chain couples TRBV18 to TRBJ1-1; D is possibly TRBD1 (5 bases). Germline V gives CDR1 KGHSH, CDR2 LQKENI. The CDR3 is made up of 16 amino acids. Trimming removed 5 bases at V and 1 base at J, with 17 bases between. The CDR3 is CASSNRSTARNTEAFF. The CDR3 region has the DNA TGTGCCAGCTCAAACAGGAGCACAGCTAGGAACACTGAAGCTTTCTTT.

The chain employs TRBV5-1 and TRBJ2-7; no reliable D call. The CDR3 has 15 amino acids. Germline lookup yields CDR1 SGHRS and CDR2 YFSETQ. V lost 1 base and J 0 bases, leaving 11 bases between the germline ends. The CDR3 loop is CASSLPESSSYEQYF. CDR3 bases: TGCGCCAGCAGCTTGCCGGAATCTAGCTCCTACGAGCAGTACTTC.